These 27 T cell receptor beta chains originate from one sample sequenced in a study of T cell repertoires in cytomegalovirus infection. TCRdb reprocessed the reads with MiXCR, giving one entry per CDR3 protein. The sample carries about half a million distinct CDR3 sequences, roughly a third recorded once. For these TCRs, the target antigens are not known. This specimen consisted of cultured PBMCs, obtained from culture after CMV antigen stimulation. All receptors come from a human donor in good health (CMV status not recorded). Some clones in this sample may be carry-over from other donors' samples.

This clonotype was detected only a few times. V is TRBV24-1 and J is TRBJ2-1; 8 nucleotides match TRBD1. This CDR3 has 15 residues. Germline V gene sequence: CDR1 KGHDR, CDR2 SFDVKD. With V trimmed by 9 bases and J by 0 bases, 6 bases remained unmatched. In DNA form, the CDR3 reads TGTGCCACCGGCGACAGGGGACGCTCCTACAATGAGCAGTTCTTC. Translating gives CATGDRGRSYNEQFF.

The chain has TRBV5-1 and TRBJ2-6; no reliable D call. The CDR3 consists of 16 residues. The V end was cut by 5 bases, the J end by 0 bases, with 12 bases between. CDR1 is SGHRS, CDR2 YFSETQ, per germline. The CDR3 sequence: CASSYLESSGANVLTF. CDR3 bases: TGCGCCAGCAGTTACCTTGAGAGCTCTGGGGCCAACGTCCTGACTTTC.

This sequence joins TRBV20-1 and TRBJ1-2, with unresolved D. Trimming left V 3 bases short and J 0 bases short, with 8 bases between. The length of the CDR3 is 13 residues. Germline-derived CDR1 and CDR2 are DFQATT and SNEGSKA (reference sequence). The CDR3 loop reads CSASSQSNYGYTF. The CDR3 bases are TGCAGTGCTAGTAGCCAGTCTAACTATGGCTACACCTTC.

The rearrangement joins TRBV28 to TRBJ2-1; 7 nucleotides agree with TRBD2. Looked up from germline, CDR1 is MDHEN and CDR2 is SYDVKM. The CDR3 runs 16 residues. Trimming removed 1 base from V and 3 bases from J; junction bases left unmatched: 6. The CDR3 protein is CASSLFGRVFYNEQFF. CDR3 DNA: TGTGCCAGCAGTTTATTTGGGAGGGTCTTCTACAATGAGCAGTTCTTC.

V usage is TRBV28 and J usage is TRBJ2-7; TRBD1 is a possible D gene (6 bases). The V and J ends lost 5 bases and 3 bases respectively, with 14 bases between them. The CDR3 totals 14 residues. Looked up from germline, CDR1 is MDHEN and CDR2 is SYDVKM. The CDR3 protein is CASSLTGQSYEQYV. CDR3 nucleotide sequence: TGTGCCAGCAGTCTCACAGGGCAGAGCTACGAGCAGTACGTC.

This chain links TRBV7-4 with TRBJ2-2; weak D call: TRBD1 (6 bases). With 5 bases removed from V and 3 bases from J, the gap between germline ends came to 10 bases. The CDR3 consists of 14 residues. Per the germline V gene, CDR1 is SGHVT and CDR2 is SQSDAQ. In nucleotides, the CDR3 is TGTGCCAGCAGCACCGGGACACACACCGGGGAGCTGTTTTTT. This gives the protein CASSTGTHTGELFF.

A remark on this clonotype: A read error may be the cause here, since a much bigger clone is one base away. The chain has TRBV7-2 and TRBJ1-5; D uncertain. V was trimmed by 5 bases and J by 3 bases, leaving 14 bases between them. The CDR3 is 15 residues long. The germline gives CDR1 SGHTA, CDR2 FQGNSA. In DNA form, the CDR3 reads TGTGCCAGCAGCCAGTCTGGGATGGACAATCAGCCCCAGCATTTT. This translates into CASSQSGMDNQPQHF. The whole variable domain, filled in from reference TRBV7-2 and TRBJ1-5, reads GAGVSQSPSNKVTEKGKDVELRCDPISGHTALYWYRQSLGQGLEFLIYFQGNSAPDKSGLPSDRFSAERTGGSVSTLTIQRTQQEDSAVYLCASSQSGMDNQPQHFGDGTRLSIL.

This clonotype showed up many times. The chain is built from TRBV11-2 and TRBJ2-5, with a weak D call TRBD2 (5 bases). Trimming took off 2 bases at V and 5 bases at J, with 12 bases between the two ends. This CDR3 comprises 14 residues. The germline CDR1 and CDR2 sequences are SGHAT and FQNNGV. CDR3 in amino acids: CASSLITPGETQYF. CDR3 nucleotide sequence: TGTGCCAGCAGCTTAATAACGCCGGGGGAGACCCAGTACTTC.

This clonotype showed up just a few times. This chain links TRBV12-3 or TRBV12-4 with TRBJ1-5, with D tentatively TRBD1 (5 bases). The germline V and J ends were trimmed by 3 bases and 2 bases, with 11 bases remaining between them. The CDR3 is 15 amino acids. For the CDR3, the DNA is TGTGCCAGCAGTTTTGGGGGAGCGGGCAATCAGCCCCAGCATTTT. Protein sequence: CASSFGGAGNQPQHF.

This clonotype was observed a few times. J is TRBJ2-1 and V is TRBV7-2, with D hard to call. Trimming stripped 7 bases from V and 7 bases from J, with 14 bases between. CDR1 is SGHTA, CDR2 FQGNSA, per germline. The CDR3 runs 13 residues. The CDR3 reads CASTSIVVNEQFF. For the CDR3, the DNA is TGTGCCAGCACCTCAATAGTAGTAAATGAGCAGTTCTTC.

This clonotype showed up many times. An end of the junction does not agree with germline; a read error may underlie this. In nucleotides, the CDR3 is TGTGCCAGCAGTCAAGATAGCAATCAGCCCCAGCATTTT. It encodes CASSQDSNQPQHF. The chain recombines TRBV4-3 with TRBJ1-5, with unresolved D. In germline, CDR1 is LGHNA, CDR2 YSLEER. The CDR3 extends over 13 amino acids.

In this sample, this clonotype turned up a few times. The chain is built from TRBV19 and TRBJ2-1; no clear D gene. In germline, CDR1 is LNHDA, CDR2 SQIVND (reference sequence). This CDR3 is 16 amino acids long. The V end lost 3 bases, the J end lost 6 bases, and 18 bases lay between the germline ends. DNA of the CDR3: TGTGCCAGTAGTATGTTTTCTCTCAGTCTTAGCAATGAGCAGTTCTTC. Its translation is CASSMFSLSLSNEQFF.

CDR3 DNA: TGTGCCAGCAATGAAAACTCCTACAATGAGCAGTTCTTC. Translation: CASNENSYNEQFF. The rearrangement joins TRBV7-6 to TRBJ2-1; D unresolved. V gave up 7 bases and J gave up 0 bases, with 7 bases separating them. The CDR3 runs 13 residues. CDR1 is SGHVS and CDR2 is FNYEAQ in the germline V gene.

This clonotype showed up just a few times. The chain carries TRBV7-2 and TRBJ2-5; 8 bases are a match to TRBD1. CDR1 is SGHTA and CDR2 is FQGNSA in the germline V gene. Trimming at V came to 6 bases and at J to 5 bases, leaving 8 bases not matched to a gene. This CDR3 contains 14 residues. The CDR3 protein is CASSMDRAIETQYF. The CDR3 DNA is TGTGCCAGCAGTATGGACAGGGCCATCGAGACCCAGTACTTC.

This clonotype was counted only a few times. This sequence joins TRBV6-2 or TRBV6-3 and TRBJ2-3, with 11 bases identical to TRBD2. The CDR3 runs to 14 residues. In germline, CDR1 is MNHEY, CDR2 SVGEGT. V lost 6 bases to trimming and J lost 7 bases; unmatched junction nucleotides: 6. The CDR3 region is CASRTSGSGYTQYF. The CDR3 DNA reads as TGTGCCAGCAGAACTAGCGGGAGTGGATATACGCAGTATTTT.

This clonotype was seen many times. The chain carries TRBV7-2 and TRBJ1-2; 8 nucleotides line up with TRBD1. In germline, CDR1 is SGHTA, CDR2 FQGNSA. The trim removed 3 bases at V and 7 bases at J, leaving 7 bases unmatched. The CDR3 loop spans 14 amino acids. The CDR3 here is CASSFLQGEVGYTF. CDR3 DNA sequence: TGTGCCAGCAGCTTCCTACAGGGGGAGGTTGGCTACACCTTC.

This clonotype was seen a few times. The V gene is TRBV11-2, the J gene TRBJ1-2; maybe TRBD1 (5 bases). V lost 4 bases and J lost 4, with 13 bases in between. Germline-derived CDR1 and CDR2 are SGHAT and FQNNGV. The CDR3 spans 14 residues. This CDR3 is CASSSPRDLYGYTF. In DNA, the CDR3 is TGTGCCAGCAGCTCTCCCAGGGATCTCTATGGCTACACCTTC.

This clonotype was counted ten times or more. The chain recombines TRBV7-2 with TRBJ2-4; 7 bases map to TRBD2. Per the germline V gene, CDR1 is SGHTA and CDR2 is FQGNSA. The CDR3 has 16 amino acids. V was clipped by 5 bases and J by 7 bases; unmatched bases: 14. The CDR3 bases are TGTGCCAGCAGCCATCGCCGGGCCCCCGGGGGGAACATTCAGTACTTC. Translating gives CASSHRRAPGGNIQYF.

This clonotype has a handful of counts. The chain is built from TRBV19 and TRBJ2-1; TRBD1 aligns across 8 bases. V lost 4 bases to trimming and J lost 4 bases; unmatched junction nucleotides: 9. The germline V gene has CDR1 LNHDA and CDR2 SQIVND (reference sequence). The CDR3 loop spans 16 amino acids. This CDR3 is CASSNEAGTGYNEQFF. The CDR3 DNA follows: TGTGCCAGTAGTAACGAAGCCGGGACAGGTTACAATGAGCAGTTCTTC.

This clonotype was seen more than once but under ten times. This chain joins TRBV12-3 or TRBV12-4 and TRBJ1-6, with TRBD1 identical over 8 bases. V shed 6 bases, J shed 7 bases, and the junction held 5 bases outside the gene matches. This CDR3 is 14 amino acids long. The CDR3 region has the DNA TGTGCCAGCAGCCGTACAGGGGGAAATTCACCCCTCCACTTT. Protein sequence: CASSRTGGNSPLHF.

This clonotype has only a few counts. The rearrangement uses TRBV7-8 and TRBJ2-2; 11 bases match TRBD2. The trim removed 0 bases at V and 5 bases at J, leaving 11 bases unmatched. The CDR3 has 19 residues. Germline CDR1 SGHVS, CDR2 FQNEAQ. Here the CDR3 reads CASSLAELAGGRGTGELFF. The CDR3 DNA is TGTGCCAGCAGCTTAGCAGAATTAGCGGGAGGGCGTGGGACCGGGGAGCTGTTTTTT. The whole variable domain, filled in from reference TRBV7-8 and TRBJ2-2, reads GAGVSQSPRYKVAKRGQDVALRCDPISGHVSLFWYQQALGQGPEFLTYFQNEAQLDKSGLPSDRFFAERPEGSVSTLKIQRTQQEDSAVYLCASSLAELAGGRGTGELFFGEGSRLTVL.

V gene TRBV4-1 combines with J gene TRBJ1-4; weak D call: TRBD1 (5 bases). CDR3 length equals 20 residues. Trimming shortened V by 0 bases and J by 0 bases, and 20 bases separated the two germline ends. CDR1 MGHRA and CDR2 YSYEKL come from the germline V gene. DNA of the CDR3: TGCGCCAGCAGCCAAGATCAGGGTCTGGGCGGAGACGCAACTAATGAAAAACTGTTTTTT. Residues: CASSQDQGLGGDATNEKLFF.

For the CDR3, the DNA is TGCAGTGCGGGTCGACAGGGACCTGAAGCTTTCTTT. This encodes CSAGRQGPEAFF. This chain uses TRBV20-1 with TRBJ1-1; 7 bases match TRBD1. Per germline, CDR1 DFQATT and CDR2 SNEGSKA (reference sequence). The CDR3 totals 12 residues. The junction had 7 bases not matched to a gene; V was cut back by 6 bases and J by 6 bases.

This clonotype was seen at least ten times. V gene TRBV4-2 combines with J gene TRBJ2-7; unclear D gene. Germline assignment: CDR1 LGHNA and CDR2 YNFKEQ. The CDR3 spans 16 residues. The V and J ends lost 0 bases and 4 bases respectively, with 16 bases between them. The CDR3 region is CASSQDLLGNPYEQYF. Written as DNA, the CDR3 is TGTGCCAGCAGCCAAGATTTATTGGGGAACCCTTACGAGCAGTACTTC.

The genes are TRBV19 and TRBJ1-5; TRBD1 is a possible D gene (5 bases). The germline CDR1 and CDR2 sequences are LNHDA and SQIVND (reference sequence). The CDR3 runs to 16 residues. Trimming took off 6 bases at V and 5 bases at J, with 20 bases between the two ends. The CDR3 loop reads CASSPGAFRTDQPQHF. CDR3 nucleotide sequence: TGTGCCAGTAGCCCTGGGGCTTTCAGAACGGATCAGCCCCAGCATTTT.

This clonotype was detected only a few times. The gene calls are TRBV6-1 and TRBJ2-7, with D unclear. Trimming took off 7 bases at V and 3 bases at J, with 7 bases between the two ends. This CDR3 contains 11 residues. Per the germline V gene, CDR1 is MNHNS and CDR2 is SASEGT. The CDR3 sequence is CASTGNYEQYV. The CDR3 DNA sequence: TGTGCCAGCACGGGCAACTACGAGCAGTACGTC.

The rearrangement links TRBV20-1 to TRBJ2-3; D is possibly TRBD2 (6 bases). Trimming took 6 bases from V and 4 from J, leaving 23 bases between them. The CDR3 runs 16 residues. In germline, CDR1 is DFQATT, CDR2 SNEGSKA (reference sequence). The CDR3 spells CSATTDLGGEADTQYF. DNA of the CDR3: TGCAGTGCCACCACGGATCTAGGCGGGGAGGCAGATACGCAGTATTTT.